This TCR beta chain was found in a study of CD8 T cells in ankylosing spondylitis. CDR1 and CDR2 from the germline V gene are SEHNR and FQNEAQ (reference sequence). This CDR3 is 14 amino acids long. Between the trimmed V and J ends, which lost 0 bases and 7 bases, there was a span of 12 bases. Points on this clonotype: Antigen specificity is unknown.

Quantitative 5'-RACE was performed with molecular barcodes, and it yielded the TCR beta libraries. TCRdb recomputed calls from the 5' RACE reads with MiXCR, one row per CDR3 protein. The table records around 450,000 distinct CDR3 sequences, 25% to 30% of them present only once. The study, taken as a whole, reports: Fewer than 10 highly homologous variants made up a TCR beta motif that seemed to typify ankylosing spondylitis blood.

Input material: blood, either unsorted or a sorted T cell fraction (not recorded which). This sequence originates from a male donor with ankylosing spondylitis. The chain combines TRBV7-9 with TRBJ1-2; D unclear. In DNA, the CDR3 is TGTGCCAGCAGCTTAGCGTTTGGCGACTCTGGCTACACCTTC. It specifies CASSLAFGDSGYTF.